A single sample gave rise to the 23 T cell receptor beta chains below, sequenced in a study of blood T cell repertoires in COVID-19. Sequenced by immunoSEQ multiplex PCR; TCRdb stores in-frame clones only, minus some. The sample records approximately 250,000 clones, about 91% being singletons. The sequenced sample was PBMCs or T cells enriched from blood (not recorded which). These receptor sequences come from a man in his forties or fifties who had been exposed to COVID-19.

The CDR3 sequence: CASSLMIEPNEQFF. The CDR3 nucleotides read TGTGCCAGCAGCTTAATGATCGAGCCCAATGAGCAGTTCTTC. This sequence joins TRBV7-3 and TRBJ2-1; D unresolved. CDR1 and CDR2 (germline): SGHTA, FQGTGA. With 1 base removed from V and 6 bases from J, the gap between germline ends came to 10 bases. The CDR3 contains 14 residues.

In its sample, this clone was seen once. The gene calls are TRBV27 and TRBJ2-1; 11 bases are a match to TRBD2. The CDR3 sequence is 15 residues long. V lost 4 bases and J lost 8; bases outside the gene matches: 7. Per germline, CDR1 MNHEY and CDR2 SMNVEV (reference sequence). The CDR3 protein is CASSSQLAGEDEQFF. The CDR3 DNA sequence: TGTGCCAGCAGTTCGCAACTAGCGGGAGAAGATGAGCAGTTCTTC.

This chain joins TRBV27 and TRBJ2-1, with 9 bases fitting TRBD1. CDR3 size: 14 residues. V lost 3 bases to trimming and J lost 9 bases; unmatched junction nucleotides: 6. Germline loops: CDR1 MNHEY, CDR2 SMNVEV (reference sequence). The CDR3 coding sequence is TGTGCCAGCAGTTTCGGACAGGGGATAGTTGAGCAGTTCTTC. Translating it yields CASSFGQGIVEQFF.

The chain has TRBV5-3 and TRBJ2-1, with 11 positions matching TRBD2. TRBV5-3 is an ORF for which the function is uncertain. This CDR3 is 20 amino acids long. With 0 bases clipped from V and 0 bases from J, the junction kept 11 bases outside the gene matches. The CDR3 bases are TGTGCCAGAAGCTTGGATATCAATAGCGGGAGGGTGAGCTCCTACAATGAGCAGTTCTTC. It is translated as CARSLDINSGRVSSYNEQFF.

V gene TRBV5-4 combines with J gene TRBJ2-5, with D maybe TRBD2 (6 bases). Germline V lookup: CDR1 SGHNT, CDR2 YYREEE (reference sequence). V was pared by 0 bases and J by 3 bases, with 12 bases between. The CDR3 spans 15 residues. In DNA form, the CDR3 reads TGTGCCAGCAGCTTGGTTTTCGGAGGGGAAGAGACCCAGTACTTC. Amino acid sequence: CASSLVFGGEETQYF. The complete variable domain, with remaining parts taken from reference TRBV5-4 and TRBJ2-5, reads ETGVTQSPTHLIKTRGQQVTLRCSSQSGHNTVSWYQQALGQGPQFIFQYYREEENGRGNFPPRFSGLQFPNYSSELNVNALELDDSALYLCASSLVFGGEETQYFGPGTRLLVL.

The chain couples TRBV4-1 to TRBJ2-7, with a tentative D call TRBD1 (6 bases). Germline assignment: CDR1 MGHRA and CDR2 YSYEKL. This CDR3 comprises 15 residues. V lost 4 bases to trimming and J lost 0 bases, with 13 bases between them. The CDR3 loop reads CASSPTDSSSYEQYF. CDR3 sequence (DNA): TGCGCCAGCAGCCCGACGGACAGCAGCTCCTACGAGCAGTACTTC.

J is TRBJ2-1 and V is TRBV9; D remains unclear. V lost 0 bases and J lost 12, with 7 bases in between. From germline, CDR1 is SGDLS and CDR2 YYNGEE. The CDR3 runs 11 residues. The CDR3 DNA sequence: TGTGCCAGCAGCGTAGGCCAGGTGCAGTTCTTC. This translates into CASSVGQVQFF.

The chain couples TRBV7-2 to TRBJ1-6; D ambiguous. The CDR3 has 14 residues. Germline V gives CDR1 SGHTA, CDR2 FQGNSA. Trimming took off 1 base at V and 7 bases at J, with 8 bases between the two ends. The CDR3: CASSLETENSPLHF. The CDR3 nucleotides read TGTGCCAGCAGCTTAGAGACTGAGAATTCACCCCTCCACTTT.

This clone occurred once. The gene calls are TRBV2 and TRBJ2-7; 10 nucleotides match TRBD1. Germline lookup yields CDR1 SNHLY and CDR2 FYNNEI. This CDR3 has 14 amino acids. The V gene end was trimmed by 3 bases and the J gene end by 5 bases; junction bases not matched to a gene: 4. CDR3 DNA sequence: TGTGCCAGCAGTGAGGACAGGGGGAATGACGAGCAGTACTTC. Protein: CASSEDRGNDEQYF. Combining the CDR3 with reference TRBV2 and TRBJ2-7 gives the whole variable domain EPEVTQTPSHQVTQMGQEVILRCVPISNHLYFYWYRQILGQKVEFLVSFYNNEISEKSEIFDDQFSVERPDGSNFTLKIRSTKLEDSAMYFCASSEDRGNDEQYFGPGTRLTVT.

The chain joins TRBV2 to TRBJ1-2; 12 bases match TRBD1. The V gene end was trimmed by 7 bases and the J gene end by 5 bases; junction bases not matched to a gene: 8. This CDR3 is 15 amino acids long. In germline, CDR1 is SNHLY, CDR2 FYNNEI. The CDR3 DNA reads as TGTGCCAGCACCGGGACAGGGGGCGCGGGGTATGGCTACACCTTC. Amino acids: CASTGTGGAGYGYTF.

The gene calls are TRBV30 and TRBJ2-2; unclear D gene. This CDR3 is built from 12 residues. Germline V CDR1 and CDR2: GTSNPN, SVGIG (reference sequence). V lost 1 base and J 6 bases, leaving 6 bases between the germline ends. The CDR3 DNA sequence: TGTGCCTGGAGTGGGCTAGCCGGGGAGCTGTTTTTT. It codes for CAWSGLAGELFF.

This clone was detected only once. CDR3 in DNA: TGTGCCAGCAGCCTAGGGGGTCTAGCTGAGACCCAGTACTTC. Encoded protein: CASSLGGLAETQYF. The chain is built from TRBV5-6 and TRBJ2-5; perhaps TRBD1 as D (6 bases). There are 14 residues in the CDR3. Germline CDR1 is SGHDT and CDR2 is YYEEEE. Deletions cut 4 bases from V and 5 bases from J, with 15 bases between.

The chain carries TRBV27 and TRBJ2-7, with 9 nucleotides matching TRBD1. In germline, CDR1 is MNHEY, CDR2 SMNVEV (reference sequence). Trimming cost V 7 bases and J 4 bases; bases outside gene matches: 5. CDR3 size: 13 residues. As DNA, the CDR3 is TGTGCCAGCACTAGGACAGGGGAATACGAGCAGTACTTC. It yields the protein CASTRTGEYEQYF.

This clone was counted once. This rearrangement joins TRBV4-2 to TRBJ2-6; D is unresolved. The CDR3 has 15 residues. The V and J ends lost 1 base and 0 bases respectively, with 4 bases between them. In germline, CDR1 is LGHNA, CDR2 YNFKEQ. In DNA, the CDR3 is TGTGCCAGCAGCCAAGGTAACTCTGGGGCCAACGTCCTGACTTTC. It encodes CASSQGNSGANVLTF.

This clone was observed once. The chain has TRBV4-1 and TRBJ1-2, with 10 nucleotides matching TRBD1. This CDR3 has 19 amino acids. CDR1 is MGHRA, CDR2 YSYEKL, per germline. The V and J ends lost 0 bases and 5 bases, in that order; junction bases with no gene match: 15. CDR3 coding DNA: TGCGCCAGCAGCCAAGATTGGGTCGACAGGGGGCGCGGTGGGTATGGCTACACCTTC. It yields the protein CASSQDWVDRGRGGYGYTF.

This clone came up once. The genes are TRBV6-9 and TRBJ1-5; perhaps TRBD1 as D (5 bases). This CDR3 has 13 residues. CDR1 and CDR2 from the germline V gene are MNHGY and SVAAGI. Trimming removed 7 bases from V and 7 bases from J, with 14 bases in between. The CDR3 spells CASILKGRQPQHF. Written as DNA, the CDR3 is TGTGCCAGCATCCTCAAGGGGCGGCAGCCCCAGCATTTT.

The chain joins TRBV5-6 to TRBJ2-6; TRBD1 might be the D (5 bases). The germline gives CDR1 SGHDT, CDR2 YYEEEE. CDR3 length: 14 amino acids. Trimming took off 6 bases at V and 2 bases at J, with 9 bases between the two ends. As DNA, the CDR3 is TGTGCCAGCATCTCAGGGCCTGGGGCCAACGTCCTGACTTTC. This encodes CASISGPGANVLTF. Complete variable domain (other parts from reference TRBV5-6 and TRBJ2-6): DAGVTQSPTHLIKTRGQQVTLRCSPKSGHDTVSWYQQALGQGPQFIFQYYEEEERQRGNFPDRFSGHQFPNYSSELNVNALLLGDSALYLCASISGPGANVLTFGAGSRLTVL.

The rearrangement links TRBV5-1 to TRBJ1-4; TRBD1 matches 10 bases. The CDR3 is made up of 15 amino acids. Trimming at V came to 0 bases and at J to 7 bases, leaving 3 bases not matched to a gene. CDR1 is SGHRS, CDR2 YFSETQ, per germline. The CDR3 spells CASSLAGTGVEKLFF. The CDR3 DNA sequence: TGCGCCAGCAGCTTGGCCGGGACAGGGGTTGAAAAACTGTTTTTT. Filled out from reference TRBV5-1 and TRBJ1-4, the complete variable domain reads KAGVTQTPRYLIKTRGQQVTLSCSPISGHRSVSWYQQTPGQGLQFLFEYFSETQRNKGNFPGRFSGRQFSNSRSEMNVSTLELGDSALYLCASSLAGTGVEKLFFGSGTQLSVL.

This clone occurred a few times. The rearrangement joins TRBV4-1 to TRBJ2-1; TRBD2 is a possible D gene (6 bases). The CDR3 totals 16 residues. Trimming took 4 bases from V and 4 from J, leaving 17 bases between them. Germline assignment: CDR1 MGHRA and CDR2 YSYEKL. The CDR3: CASSPRFAGMYNEQFF. DNA of the CDR3: TGCGCCAGCAGCCCCCGGTTCGCGGGAATGTACAATGAGCAGTTCTTC.

CDR3 loop: CSASGGRGATEAFF. Here the CDR3 DNA reads TGCAGTGCTAGTGGGGGCCGGGGGGCTACTGAAGCTTTCTTT. V and J are TRBV20-1 and TRBJ1-1; TRBD1 might be the D (6 bases). Germline assignment: CDR1 DFQATT and CDR2 SNEGSKA (reference sequence). The CDR3 totals 14 residues. The germline V and J ends were trimmed by 3 bases and 5 bases, with 16 bases remaining between them.

This clone appeared a single time. The CDR3: CATSDPGTSGRKETQYF. The CDR3 coding sequence is TGTGCCACCAGTGATCCAGGGACTAGCGGGAGAAAGGAGACCCAGTACTTC. J is TRBJ2-5 and V is TRBV24-1, with 14 bases aligning to TRBD2. The V gene end was trimmed by 3 bases and the J gene end by 5 bases; junction bases not matched to a gene: 7. Germline V gene lookup returns CDR1 KGHDR and CDR2 SFDVKD. The CDR3 runs 17 residues.

V usage is TRBV11-1 and J usage is TRBJ1-1, with a possible D match to TRBD1 (5 bases). Between the trimmed V and J ends, which lost 3 bases and 12 bases, there was a span of 17 bases. The CDR3 is 13 residues long. Germline V gene sequence: CDR1 SGHAT, CDR2 FQDESV (reference sequence). The chain's CDR3 is CASSFRNGGGTFF. The CDR3 DNA is TGTGCCAGCAGCTTCCGAAATGGGGGAGGAACTTTCTTT.

The gene calls are TRBV28 and TRBJ1-2; possible D gene TRBD1, 6 bases. This CDR3 is 13 amino acids long. The germline V gene encodes CDR1 MDHEN and CDR2 SYDVKM. V lost 3 bases to trimming and J lost 8 bases, with 13 bases between them. CDR3 sequence reads: CASSLGGRKGYTF. CDR3 in DNA: TGTGCCAGCAGTTTGGGGGGGCGTAAAGGCTACACCTTC.